This TCR beta chain came from a study of T cell responses to AZD1222 COVID-19 vaccine. TCRdb's copy holds only in-frame clones and misses some; the assay was immunoSEQ multiplex PCR. The sample includes around 50,000 clones, under 90% of them seen just once. CDR3 length: 17 amino acids. Trimming cost V 0 bases and J 8 bases; bases outside gene matches: 13. CDR1 is SGHVS, CDR2 FNYEAQ, per germline. The sequence was obtained from an adult in good health. The specimen comprised peripheral blood, sampled on day 0 of AZD1222 vaccination. This rearrangement joins TRBV7-6 to TRBJ1-2, with 9 bases fitting TRBD1. The DNA for the CDR3 is TGTGCCAGCAGCTTAGCCGCCCGGCAACAGGGGGCAATAGGCTACACCTTC. Amino acids: CASSLAARQQGAIGYTF.